A single sample is the source of the 26 T cell receptor beta chains below, sequenced in a study of blood T cell repertoires in COVID-19. Repertoires were generated with immunoSEQ multiplex PCR, while TCRdb's copy carries only in-frame clones and drops some. The data show about 230,000 clones, over 75% seen once. What was sequenced was peripheral blood. These receptor sequences come from a woman older than 75 with acute or convalescent COVID-19.

V is TRBV6-4 and J is TRBJ1-5; a weak D match, TRBD1 (5 bases). CDR3 length: 13 amino acids. Germline lookup yields CDR1 MRHNA and CDR2 SNTAGT. V was cut by 4 bases and J by 7 bases, with 11 bases left in between. The CDR3 sequence: CASSAGQGQPQHF. In nucleotides, the CDR3 is TGTGCCAGCAGTGCCGGGCAGGGACAGCCCCAGCATTTT.

The CDR3 protein is CASSGLAGVTDTQYF. For the CDR3, the DNA is TGTGCCAGCAGTGGGCTAGCGGGAGTTACAGATACGCAGTATTTT. The V call is TRBV2, the J call TRBJ2-3, with 10 nucleotides matching TRBD2. Looked up from germline, CDR1 is SNHLY and CDR2 is FYNNEI. V lost 4 bases to trimming and J lost 3 bases; unmatched junction nucleotides: 4. The CDR3 has 15 residues.

The gene calls are TRBV5-4 and TRBJ2-3, with 9 bases matching TRBD2. V shed 0 bases and J 2 bases; nucleotides not matched to a gene: 7. CDR1 SGHNT and CDR2 YYREEE come from the germline V gene (reference sequence). The CDR3 totals 17 residues. The CDR3 DNA follows: TGTGCCAGCAGCTTGGTGCGGGCGGGGGGGCACACAGATACGCAGTATTTT. Encoded protein: CASSLVRAGGHTDTQYF.

In its sample, this clone was seen once. This chain connects TRBV5-6 to TRBJ2-5; TRBD2 matches at 15 bases. V lost 7 bases and J lost 4; bases outside the gene matches: 11. The germline gives CDR1 SGHDT, CDR2 YYEEEE. The CDR3 contains 17 residues. CDR3 nucleotide sequence: TGTGCCAGCCGATCTGGGACTAGCGGGGGGCGGGGAGAGACCCAGTACTTC. This translates into CASRSGTSGGRGETQYF.

As for this clone: At one of its ends the junction is not consistent with the germline gene, which may arise from a read error. J is TRBJ1-6 and V is TRBV18; 7 bases are a match to TRBD1. The CDR3 extends over 15 amino acids. The germline V gene encodes CDR1 KGHSH and CDR2 LQKENI. The CDR3 reads CASSPEQGSLSLLHF. The CDR3 DNA follows: TGTGCCAGCTCACCGGAACAGGGGTCATTGTCACTCCTCCACTTT.

V gene TRBV5-1 combines with J gene TRBJ2-1; 10 bases are shared with TRBD2. The V gene end was trimmed by 0 bases and the J gene end by 0 bases; junction bases not matched to a gene: 9. The CDR3 consists of 19 residues. Germline V gene data show CDR1 as SGHRS and CDR2 as YFSETQ. In nucleotides, the CDR3 is TGCGCCAGCAGCTTGGACACTAGCGGGGCTATTATCTCCTACAATGAGCAGTTCTTC. Its translation: CASSLDTSGAIISYNEQFF.

The rearrangement links TRBV18 to TRBJ1-5, with unresolved D. V was cut by 3 bases and J by 3 bases, with 9 bases left in between. The CDR3 extends over 14 amino acids. The germline V gene encodes CDR1 KGHSH and CDR2 LQKENI. DNA for the CDR3: TGTGCCAGCTCACCCCCGAGTTTCAATCAGCCCCAGCATTTT. Translating it yields CASSPPSFNQPQHF.

The CDR3 loop reads CASSFGTVSGNTIYF. The DNA for the CDR3 is TGTGCCAGCAGTTTTGGGACAGTCTCTGGAAACACCATATATTTT. This sequence joins TRBV28 and TRBJ1-3, with 7 bases that match TRBD1. CDR1 is MDHEN, CDR2 SYDVKM, per germline. CDR3 length: 15 residues. V was pared by 3 bases and J by 0 bases, with 2 bases of the junction left unmatched.

This chain joins TRBV19 and TRBJ1-4, with D possibly TRBD1 on 6 matching bases. Trimming removed 6 bases from V and 6 bases from J, with 20 bases in between. CDR3 length equals 16 residues. Looked up from germline, CDR1 is LNHDA and CDR2 is SQIVND (reference sequence). The CDR3 coding sequence is TGTGCCAGTAGCTCCTTCGGGGGGCGCGTTGATGAAAAACTGTTTTTT. This sequence encodes CASSSFGGRVDEKLFF.

This clone was detected only once. This chain connects TRBV5-6 to TRBJ2-5, with 9 bases that match TRBD1. This CDR3 is built from 13 residues. With 4 bases clipped from V and 5 bases from J, the junction kept 3 bases outside the gene matches. CDR1 is SGHDT and CDR2 is YYEEEE in the germline V gene. DNA for the CDR3: TGTGCCAGCAGCGAAGGACAGGGGGAGACCCAGTACTTC. Protein sequence: CASSEGQGETQYF. Combining the CDR3 with reference TRBV5-6 and TRBJ2-5 gives the whole variable domain DAGVTQSPTHLIKTRGQQVTLRCSPKSGHDTVSWYQQALGQGPQFIFQYYEEEERQRGNFPDRFSGHQFPNYSSELNVNALLLGDSALYLCASSEGQGETQYFGPGTRLLVL.

The rearrangement joins TRBV5-1 to TRBJ2-6; 9 nucleotides agree with TRBD1. Unmatched junction bases numbered 12, after V lost 4 bases and J lost 1 base. The CDR3 runs 19 residues. CDR1 and CDR2 from the germline V gene are SGHRS and YFSETQ. In DNA form, the CDR3 reads TGCGCCAGCAGCGCAAGGTCGGGACAGGGCCCATCTGGGGCCAACGTCCTGACTTTC. Encoded protein: CASSARSGQGPSGANVLTF.

This clone was found once. V usage is TRBV30 and J usage is TRBJ2-5, with D maybe TRBD2 (6 bases). The V gene lost 0 bases and the J gene lost 4 bases, with 9 bases spanning the gap. This CDR3 region has 13 residues. Germline CDR1 GTSNPN, CDR2 SVGIG (reference sequence). CDR3: CAWSVGRGETQYF. In DNA, the CDR3 is TGTGCCTGGAGTGTAGGGCGGGGAGAGACCCAGTACTTC.

The chain joins TRBV2 to TRBJ1-4, with TRBD1 as a possible D gene (5 bases). CDR1 is SNHLY, CDR2 FYNNEI, per germline. The ends were cut back, 8 bases at V and 8 bases at J, with 12 bases in the middle. The CDR3 contains 12 residues. CDR3 bases: TGTGCCAGCTCGGCAGGGTGGGAAAAACTGTTTTTT. Encoded protein: CASSAGWEKLFF.

Only a few counts were recorded for this clone. The rearrangement links TRBV5-1 to TRBJ2-3, with 7 positions matching TRBD1. The germline CDR1 and CDR2 sequences are SGHRS and YFSETQ. After removal of 3 bases from V and 4 bases from J, the junction contained 8 bases not matched to a gene. The CDR3 has 15 amino acids. The CDR3 DNA reads as TGCGCCAGCAGCTCTTCAACAGGGGTAGCAGATACGCAGTATTTT. It specifies CASSSSTGVADTQYF.

This clone has only one observation. The chain links TRBV11-2 to TRBJ2-1; 9 nucleotides agree with TRBD1. After removal of 5 bases from V and 2 bases from J, the junction contained 10 bases not matched to a gene. Germline V lookup: CDR1 SGHAT, CDR2 FQNNGV. The CDR3 has 17 residues. In nucleotides, the CDR3 is TGTGCCAGCAGCAGATACACCGGGACAGGGACCTACAATGAGCAGTTCTTC. Protein: CASSRYTGTGTYNEQFF.

This chain links TRBV24-1 with TRBJ2-7; 9 positions agree with TRBD1. The germline V gene encodes CDR1 KGHDR and CDR2 SFDVKD. J lost 6 bases, V lost 11 bases, and 13 bases had no gene match. This CDR3 spans 14 amino acids. The CDR3 here is CARRRDRVPSEQYF. In nucleotides, the CDR3 is TGTGCCAGAAGGAGGGACAGGGTCCCTTCCGAGCAGTACTTC.

This rearrangement joins TRBV5-1 to TRBJ2-7; 13 bases agree with TRBD2. The CDR3 sequence is 20 residues long. Germline lookup yields CDR1 SGHRS and CDR2 YFSETQ. The trim removed 0 bases at V and 2 bases at J, leaving 14 bases unmatched. In DNA form, the CDR3 reads TGCGCCAGCAGCTTGGCCGTGAGAACTAGCGGGAGGGCTCAGACCTACGAGCAGTACTTC. Its protein is CASSLAVRTSGRAQTYEQYF.

This chain links TRBV11-3 with TRBJ2-1, with a tentative D call TRBD2 (5 bases). There are 14 residues in the CDR3. V lost 3 bases and J 0 bases, leaving 6 bases between the germline ends. Germline CDR1 reads SGHNT; CDR2 reads YENEEA. The CDR3 region has the DNA TGTGCCAGCAGCTTGGGGAGCTCCTACAATGAGCAGTTCTTC. As protein: CASSLGSSYNEQFF.

The chain employs TRBV28 and TRBJ2-3; the match to TRBD1 covers 7 bases. CDR3 length: 14 amino acids. Germline-derived CDR1 and CDR2 are MDHEN and SYDVKM. V trimming: 5 bases; J trimming: 7 bases; junction bases outside the gene matches: 9. The CDR3 here is CASSGRQGDNTQYF. CDR3 nucleotides: TGTGCCAGCAGTGGACGACAGGGAGATAATACGCAGTATTTT.

The rearrangement uses TRBV5-1 and TRBJ1-5, with D perhaps matching TRBD1 (5 bases). V was pared by 4 bases and J by 3 bases, with 14 bases between. The CDR3 is made up of 15 amino acids. Germline loops: CDR1 SGHRS, CDR2 YFSETQ. In DNA, the CDR3 is TGCGCCAGCAGCCCTGCGGCGGGGGTCAATCAGCCCCAGCATTTT. Translation gives CASSPAAGVNQPQHF.

This sequence joins TRBV29-1 and TRBJ2-7; 14 bases are a match to TRBD2. Germline CDR1 SQVTM, CDR2 ANQGSEA. V was pared by 8 bases and J by 7 bases, with 13 bases of the junction left unmatched. This CDR3 is built from 15 residues. CDR3 protein: CSIARLAGGPGEQYF. CDR3 sequence (DNA): TGCAGCATCGCCCGACTAGCGGGAGGGCCTGGGGAGCAGTACTTC.

The genes are TRBV25-1 and TRBJ2-5; a weak D match, TRBD1 (6 bases). This CDR3 region has 13 residues. In germline, CDR1 is MGHDK, CDR2 SYGVNS. Deletions cut 6 bases from V and 5 bases from J, with 13 bases between. The CDR3 nucleotides are TGTGCCAGCAGATCAACAGGGTCGGAGACCCAGTACTTC. Residues: CASRSTGSETQYF.

In DNA form, the CDR3 reads TGTGCCAGCAGCTTCCGAGACACTGAAGCTTTCTTT. Translating it yields CASSFRDTEAFF. The chain links TRBV11-3 to TRBJ1-1; D not certain. Germline CDR1 is SGHNT and CDR2 is YENEEA. Trimming removed 3 bases from V and 3 bases from J, with 5 bases in between. The CDR3 has 12 amino acids.

J is TRBJ1-2 and V is TRBV11-2; D unresolved. Germline CDR1 is SGHAT and CDR2 is FQNNGV. CDR3 length: 16 amino acids. V lost 2 bases, J lost 2 bases, and 15 bases lay in between. CDR3: CASSLRLGRPNYGYTF. The CDR3 nucleotides are TGTGCCAGCAGCTTACGTTTGGGGAGGCCGAACTATGGCTACACCTTC.

The gene calls are TRBV19 and TRBJ1-4; a weak D match, TRBD1 (6 bases). This CDR3 region has 14 residues. V was pared by 3 bases and J by 8 bases, with 13 bases between. Per germline, CDR1 LNHDA and CDR2 SQIVND (reference sequence). The CDR3 DNA reads as TGTGCCAGTAGTATGTTTGGGGGCGGGGAAAAACTGTTTTTT. As protein: CASSMFGGGEKLFF.

The V call is TRBV3-1 (or the pseudogene TRBV3-2), the J call TRBJ1-6; tentatively, D is TRBD1 (6 bases). Trimming removed 3 bases from V and 4 bases from J, with 10 bases in between. The V gene's germline CDR1 is LGHDT and CDR2 YNNKEL (reference sequence). The CDR3 runs 15 residues. The CDR3 sequence: CASSQDRSYNSPLHF. The CDR3, as DNA: TGTGCCAGCAGCCAGGACAGAAGTTATAATTCACCCCTCCACTTT.